These T cell receptor beta chains were read from a single sample in a study of cytomegalovirus exposure and HLA in healthy donors. Clones were sequenced by immunoSEQ multiplex PCR, and TCRdb holds only the in-frame ones, with some missing. Of 110,000 to 150,000 clones in the sample, under 90% were seen once. What was sequenced was PBMCs. These TCRs come from a man in his forties or fifties in good health and CMV-seronegative. Both conserved end residues are part of each CDR3. D genes are given only for firm matches. Rows give clone size only sometimes, using once, few, many, or a class for an expanded clone.

d_gene: -; j_gene: TRBJ1-5; abundance: -; v_gene: TRBV6-1; CDR3aa: CASLAIGGQPQHF; CDR3nt: TGTGCCAGCCTGGCCATTGGAGGTCAGCCCCAGCATTTT
d_gene: TRBD1; j_gene: TRBJ1-1; abundance: once; v_gene: TRBV18; CDR3aa: CASSRDRANTEAFF; CDR3nt: TGTGCCAGCTCCCGCGACAGGGCGAACACTGAAGCTTTCTTT
d_gene: -; j_gene: TRBJ2-7; abundance: -; v_gene: TRBV27; CDR3aa: CASSPSWGGEQYF; CDR3nt: TGTGCCAGCAGTCCATCTTGGGGAGGCGAGCAGTACTTC
d_gene: TRBD1; j_gene: TRBJ1-2; abundance: -; v_gene: TRBV9; CDR3aa: CASSVATGQGAFYGYTF; CDR3nt: TGTGCCAGCAGCGTAGCTACCGGGCAGGGGGCGTTCTATGGCTACACCTTC
d_gene: TRBD1; j_gene: TRBJ1-6; abundance: -; v_gene: TRBV5-1; CDR3aa: CASSEGADFYSPLHF; CDR3nt: TGCGCCAGCAGCGAGGGGGCTGATTTTTATTCACCCCTCCACTTT
d_gene: -; j_gene: TRBJ1-1; abundance: -; v_gene: TRBV5-1; CDR3aa: CASSQGHQLNTEAFF; CDR3nt: TGCGCCAGCAGCCAGGGACACCAACTGAACACTGAAGCTTTCTTT
d_gene: -; j_gene: TRBJ1-1; abundance: -; v_gene: TRBV19; CDR3aa: CASSIDTEAFF; CDR3nt: TGTGCCAGTAGTATCGACACTGAAGCTTTCTTT
d_gene: TRBD2; j_gene: TRBJ2-1; abundance: -; v_gene: TRBV2; CDR3aa: CASSEISGGVYNEQFF; CDR3nt: TGTGCCAGCAGTGAAATTAGCGGGGGGGTGTACAATGAGCAGTTCTTC
d_gene: -; j_gene: TRBJ2-2; abundance: -; v_gene: TRBV2; CDR3aa: CASRADTLLTGELFF; CDR3nt: TGTGCCAGCAGAGCTGACACCTTGCTTACCGGGGAGCTGTTTTTT
d_gene: -; j_gene: TRBJ1-6; abundance: once; v_gene: TRBV14; CDR3aa: CASSPFLYNSPLHF; CDR3nt: TGTGCCAGCAGCCCCTTTCTCTATAATTCACCCCTCCACTTT
d_gene: -; j_gene: TRBJ2-7; abundance: -; v_gene: TRBV7-9; CDR3aa: CASSTSGKEQYF; CDR3nt: TGTGCCAGCAGCACCTCAGGGAAGGAGCAGTACTTC
d_gene: -; j_gene: TRBJ1-1; abundance: -; v_gene: TRBV9; CDR3aa: CASSSRQEGTEAFF; CDR3nt: TGTGCCAGCAGCTCCCGACAGGAAGGCACTGAAGCTTTCTTT
d_gene: -; j_gene: TRBJ2-1; abundance: -; v_gene: TRBV4-3; CDR3aa: CASSQDPTGSYNEQFF; CDR3nt: TGCGCCAGCAGCCAAGACCCGACCGGGTCCTACAATGAGCAGTTCTTC
d_gene: TRBD1; j_gene: TRBJ1-1; abundance: -; v_gene: TRBV2; CDR3aa: CASRGTGRGNTEAFF; CDR3nt: TGTGCCAGCAGAGGGACAGGGAGGGGAAACACTGAAGCTTTCTTT
d_gene: TRBD1; j_gene: TRBJ2-3; abundance: -; v_gene: TRBV6-1; CDR3aa: CASSGMTGSTDTQYF; CDR3nt: TGTGCCAGCAGTGGGATGACAGGGAGCACAGATACGCAGTATTTT
d_gene: TRBD1; j_gene: TRBJ1-4; abundance: few; v_gene: TRBV15; CDR3aa: CATSMGQAALGLFF; CDR3nt: TGTGCCACCAGCATGGGACAGGCCGCGTTGGGGCTGTTTTTT
d_gene: TRBD1; j_gene: TRBJ2-3; abundance: -; v_gene: TRBV7-9; CDR3aa: CASSPGQAGSDTQYF; CDR3nt: TGTGCCAGCAGCCCCGGACAGGCTGGATCAGATACGCAGTATTTT
d_gene: -; j_gene: TRBJ1-3; abundance: -; v_gene: TRBV2; CDR3aa: CASSEGGTPSSGNTIYF; CDR3nt: TGTGCCAGCAGTGAAGGAGGGACACCAAGCTCTGGAAACACCATATATTTT
d_gene: TRBD1; j_gene: TRBJ1-2; abundance: -; v_gene: TRBV29-1; CDR3aa: CSVEAIGQEYGYTF; CDR3nt: TGCAGCGTTGAAGCCATCGGACAGGAATATGGCTACACCTTC
d_gene: TRBD2; j_gene: TRBJ2-3; abundance: -; v_gene: TRBV10-1; CDR3aa: CASTEGRGSTDTQYF; CDR3nt: TGCGCCAGCACCGAGGGGCGGGGGAGCACAGATACGCAGTATTTT
d_gene: -; j_gene: TRBJ2-7; abundance: -; v_gene: TRBV5-1; CDR3aa: CASRARDKAYEQYF; CDR3nt: TGCGCCAGCAGGGCTCGGGACAAAGCCTACGAGCAGTACTTC
d_gene: TRBD2; j_gene: TRBJ2-7; abundance: few; v_gene: TRBV11-3; CDR3aa: CASSPGGRAGAYEQYF; CDR3nt: TGTGCCAGCAGCCCGGGGGGACGGGCGGGCGCCTACGAGCAGTACTTC
d_gene: TRBD2; j_gene: TRBJ2-5; abundance: -; v_gene: TRBV6-5; CDR3aa: CASSYGRERETQYF; CDR3nt: TGTGCCAGCAGTTACGGGAGGGAGCGAGAGACCCAGTACTTC
d_gene: -; j_gene: TRBJ1-6; abundance: -; v_gene: TRBV28; CDR3aa: CASRQGSYNSPLHF; CDR3nt: TGTGCCAGCAGACAGGGCTCCTATAATTCCCCCCTCCACTTT
d_gene: TRBD1; j_gene: TRBJ2-7; abundance: once; v_gene: TRBV5-1; CDR3aa: CASSLQGLEQYF; CDR3nt: TGCGCCAGCAGCTTACAGGGGTTAGAGCAGTACTTC
d_gene: -; j_gene: TRBJ1-1; abundance: -; v_gene: TRBV6-5; CDR3aa: CASSYQGTTEAFF; CDR3nt: TGTGCCAGCAGTTATCAGGGGACCACTGAAGCTTTCTTT